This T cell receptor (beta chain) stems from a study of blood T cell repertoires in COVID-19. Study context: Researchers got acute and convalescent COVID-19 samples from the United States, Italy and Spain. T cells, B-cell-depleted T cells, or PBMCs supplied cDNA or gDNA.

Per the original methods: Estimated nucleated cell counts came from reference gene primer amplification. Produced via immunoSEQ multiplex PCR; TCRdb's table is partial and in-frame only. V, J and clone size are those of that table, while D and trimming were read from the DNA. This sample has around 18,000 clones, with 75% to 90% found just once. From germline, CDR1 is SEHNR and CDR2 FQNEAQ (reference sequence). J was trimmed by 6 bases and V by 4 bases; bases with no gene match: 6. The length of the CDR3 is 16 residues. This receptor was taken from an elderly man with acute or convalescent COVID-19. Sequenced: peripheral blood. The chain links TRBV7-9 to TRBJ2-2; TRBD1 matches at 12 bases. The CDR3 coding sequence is TGTGCCAGCAGCTCCCCCGGGACAGGGGGCCCCGGGGAGCTGTTTTTT. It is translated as CASSSPGTGGPGELFF. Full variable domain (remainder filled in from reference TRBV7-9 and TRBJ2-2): DTGVSQNPRHKITKRGQNVTFRCDPISEHNRLYWYRQTLGQGPEFLTYFQNEAQLEKSRLLSDRFSAERPKGSFSTLEIQRTEQGDSAMYLCASSSPGTGGPGELFFGEGSRLTVL.